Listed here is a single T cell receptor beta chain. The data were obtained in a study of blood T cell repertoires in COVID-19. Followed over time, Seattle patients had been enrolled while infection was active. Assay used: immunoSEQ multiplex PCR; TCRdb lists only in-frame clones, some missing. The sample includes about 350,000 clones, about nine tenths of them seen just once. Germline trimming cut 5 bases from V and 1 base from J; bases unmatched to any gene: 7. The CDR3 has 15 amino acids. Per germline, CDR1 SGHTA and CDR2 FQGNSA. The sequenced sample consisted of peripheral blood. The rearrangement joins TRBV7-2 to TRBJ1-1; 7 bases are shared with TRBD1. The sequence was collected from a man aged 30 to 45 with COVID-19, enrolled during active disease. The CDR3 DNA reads TGTGCCAGCAGCGCTGACAGGGTTCGGAACACTGAAGCTTTCTTT. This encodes CASSADRVRNTEAFF.